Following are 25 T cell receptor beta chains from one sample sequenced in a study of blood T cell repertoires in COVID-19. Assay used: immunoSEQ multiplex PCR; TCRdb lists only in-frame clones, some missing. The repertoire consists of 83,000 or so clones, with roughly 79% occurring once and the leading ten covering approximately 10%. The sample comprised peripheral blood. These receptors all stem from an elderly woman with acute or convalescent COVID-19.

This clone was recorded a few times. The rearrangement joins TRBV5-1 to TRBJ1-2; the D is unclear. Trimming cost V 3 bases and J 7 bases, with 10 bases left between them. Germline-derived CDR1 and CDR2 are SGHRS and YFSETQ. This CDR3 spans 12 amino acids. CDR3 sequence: CASSSTQVGYTF. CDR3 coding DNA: TGCGCCAGCAGCTCGACCCAGGTTGGCTACACCTTC. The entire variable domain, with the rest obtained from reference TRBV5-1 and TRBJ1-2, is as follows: KAGVTQTPRYLIKTRGQQVTLSCSPISGHRSVSWYQQTPGQGLQFLFEYFSETQRNKGNFPGRFSGRQFSNSRSEMNVSTLELGDSALYLCASSSTQVGYTFGSGTRLTVV.

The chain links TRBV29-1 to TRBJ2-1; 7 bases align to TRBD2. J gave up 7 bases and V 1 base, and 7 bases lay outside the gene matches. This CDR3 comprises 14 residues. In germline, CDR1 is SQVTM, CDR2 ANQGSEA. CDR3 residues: CSVEGRTRFNEQFF. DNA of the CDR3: TGCAGCGTTGAAGGAAGGACTAGATTTAATGAGCAGTTCTTC.

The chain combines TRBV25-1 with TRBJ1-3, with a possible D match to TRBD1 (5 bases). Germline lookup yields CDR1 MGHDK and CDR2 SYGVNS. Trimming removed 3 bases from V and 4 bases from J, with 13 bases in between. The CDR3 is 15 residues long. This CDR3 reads CASSDEGARGNTIYF. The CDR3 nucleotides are TGTGCCAGCAGTGATGAAGGGGCGAGGGGAAACACCATATATTTT. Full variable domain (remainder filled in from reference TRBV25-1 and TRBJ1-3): EADIYQTPRYLVIGTGKKITLECSQTMGHDKMYWYQQDPGMELHLIHYSYGVNSTEKGDLSSESTVSRIRTEHFPLTLESARPSHTSQYLCASSDEGARGNTIYFGEGSWLTVV.

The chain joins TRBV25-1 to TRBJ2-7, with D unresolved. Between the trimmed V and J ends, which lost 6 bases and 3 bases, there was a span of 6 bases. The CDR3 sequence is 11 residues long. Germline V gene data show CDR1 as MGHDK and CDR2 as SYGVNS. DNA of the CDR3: TGTGCCAGCAGCGCCTACTACGAGCAGTACTTC. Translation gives CASSAYYEQYF.

This CDR3 is CASSTTAKSTDTQYF. In DNA form, the CDR3 reads TGTGCCAGTAGTACGACAGCGAAAAGCACAGATACGCAGTATTTT. The rearrangement links TRBV19 to TRBJ2-3, with D perhaps matching TRBD1 (5 bases). The CDR3 length is 15 residues. Between the trimmed V and J ends, which lost 4 bases and 0 bases, there was a span of 11 bases. Germline values: CDR1 LNHDA, CDR2 SQIVND (reference sequence).

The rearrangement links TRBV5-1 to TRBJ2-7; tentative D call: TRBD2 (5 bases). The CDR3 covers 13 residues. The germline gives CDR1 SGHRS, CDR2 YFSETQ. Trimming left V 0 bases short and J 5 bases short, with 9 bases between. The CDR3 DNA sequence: TGCGCCAGCAGCTTGGCGGGGTACGACGAGCAGTACTTC. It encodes CASSLAGYDEQYF.

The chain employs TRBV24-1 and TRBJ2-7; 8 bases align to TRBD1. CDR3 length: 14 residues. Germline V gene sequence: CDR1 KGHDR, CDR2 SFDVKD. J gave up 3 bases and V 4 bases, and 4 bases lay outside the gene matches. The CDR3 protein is CATSDSDRGYEQYF. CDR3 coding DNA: TGTGCCACCAGTGACTCTGACAGGGGCTACGAGCAGTACTTC.

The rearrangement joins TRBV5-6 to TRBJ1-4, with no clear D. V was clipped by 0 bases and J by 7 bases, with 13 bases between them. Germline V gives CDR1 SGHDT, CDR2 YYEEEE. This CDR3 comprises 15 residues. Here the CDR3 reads CASSLGGGLVEKLFF. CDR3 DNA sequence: TGTGCCAGCAGCTTGGGTGGAGGGTTGGTTGAAAAACTGTTTTTT.

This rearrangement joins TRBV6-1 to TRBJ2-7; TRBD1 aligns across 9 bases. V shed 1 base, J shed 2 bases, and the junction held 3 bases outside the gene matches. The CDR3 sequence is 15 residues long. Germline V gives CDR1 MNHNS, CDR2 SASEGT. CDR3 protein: CASSEGQGVPYEQYF. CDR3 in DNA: TGTGCCAGCAGTGAAGGACAGGGGGTCCCCTACGAGCAGTACTTC.

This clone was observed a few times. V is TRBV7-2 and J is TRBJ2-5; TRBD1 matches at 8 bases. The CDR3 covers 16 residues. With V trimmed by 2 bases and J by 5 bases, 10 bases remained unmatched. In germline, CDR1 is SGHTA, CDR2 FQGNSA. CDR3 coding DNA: TGTGCCAGCAGCTTACTATGGACAGGGCAGGGTGAGACCCAGTACTTC. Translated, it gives CASSLLWTGQGETQYF.

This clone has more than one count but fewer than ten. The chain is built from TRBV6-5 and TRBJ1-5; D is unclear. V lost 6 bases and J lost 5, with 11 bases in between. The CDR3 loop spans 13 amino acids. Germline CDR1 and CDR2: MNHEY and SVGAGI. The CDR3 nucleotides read TGTGCCAGCAGCCTTGAGAGAGATCAGCCCCAGCATTTT. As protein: CASSLERDQPQHF.

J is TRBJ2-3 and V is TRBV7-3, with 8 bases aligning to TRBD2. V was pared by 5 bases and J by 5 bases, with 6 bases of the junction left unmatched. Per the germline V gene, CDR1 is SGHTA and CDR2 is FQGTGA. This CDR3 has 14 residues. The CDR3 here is CASSKAGAIDTQYF. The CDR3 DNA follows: TGTGCCAGCAGCAAAGCGGGAGCCATAGATACGCAGTATTTT.

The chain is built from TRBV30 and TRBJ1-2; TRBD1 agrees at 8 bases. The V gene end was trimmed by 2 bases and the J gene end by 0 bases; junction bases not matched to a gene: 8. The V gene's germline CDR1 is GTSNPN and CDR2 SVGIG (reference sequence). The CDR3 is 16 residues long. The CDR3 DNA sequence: TGTGCCTGGAGTCGGGCAGCAGGGGGCCCTAACTATGGCTACACCTTC. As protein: CAWSRAAGGPNYGYTF. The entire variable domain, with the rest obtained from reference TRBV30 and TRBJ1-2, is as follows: SQTIHQWPATLVQPVGSPLSLECTVEGTSNPNLYWYRQAAGRGLQLLFYSVGIGQISSEVPQNLSASRPQDRQFILSSKKLLLSDSGFYLCAWSRAAGGPNYGYTFGSGTRLTVV.

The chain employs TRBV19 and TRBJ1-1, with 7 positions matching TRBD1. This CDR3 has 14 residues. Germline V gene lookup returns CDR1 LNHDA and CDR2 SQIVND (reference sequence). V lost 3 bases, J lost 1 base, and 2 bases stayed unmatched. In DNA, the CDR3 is TGTGCCAGTAGTATGGGACAGACGAACACTGAAGCTTTCTTT. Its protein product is CASSMGQTNTEAFF.

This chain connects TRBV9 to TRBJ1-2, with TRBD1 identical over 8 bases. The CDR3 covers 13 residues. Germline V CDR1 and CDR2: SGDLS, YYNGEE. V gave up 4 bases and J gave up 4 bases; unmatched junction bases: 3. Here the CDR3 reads CASSQGQAYGYTF. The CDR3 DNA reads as TGTGCCAGCAGCCAGGGACAGGCCTATGGCTACACCTTC.

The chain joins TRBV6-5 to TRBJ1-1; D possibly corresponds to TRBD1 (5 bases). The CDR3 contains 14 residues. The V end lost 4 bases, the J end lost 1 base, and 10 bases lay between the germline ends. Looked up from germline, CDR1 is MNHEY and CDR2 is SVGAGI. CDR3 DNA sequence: TGTGCCAGCAGTTGGGCAGGGCCGAACACTGAAGCTTTCTTT. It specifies CASSWAGPNTEAFF.

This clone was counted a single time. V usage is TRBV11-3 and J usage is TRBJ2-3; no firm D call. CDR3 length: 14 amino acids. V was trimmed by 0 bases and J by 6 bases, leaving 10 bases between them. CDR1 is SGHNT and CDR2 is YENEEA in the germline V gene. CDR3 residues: CASSLEGSSDTQYF. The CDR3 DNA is TGTGCCAGCAGCTTAGAAGGTAGCTCGGATACGCAGTATTTT.

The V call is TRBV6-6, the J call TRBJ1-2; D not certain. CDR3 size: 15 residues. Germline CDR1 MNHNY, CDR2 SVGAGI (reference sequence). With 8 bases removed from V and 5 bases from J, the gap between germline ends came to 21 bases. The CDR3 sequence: CASRFDTSFRYGYTF. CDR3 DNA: TGTGCCAGCCGGTTTGACACCTCATTCCGGTATGGCTACACCTTC.

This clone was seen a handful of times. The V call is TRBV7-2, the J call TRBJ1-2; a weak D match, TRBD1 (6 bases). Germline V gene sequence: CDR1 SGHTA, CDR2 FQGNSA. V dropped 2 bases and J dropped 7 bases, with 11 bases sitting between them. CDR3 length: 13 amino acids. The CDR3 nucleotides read TGTGCCAGCAGCTTAAACAGGGCTATTGGCTACACCTTC. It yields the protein CASSLNRAIGYTF.

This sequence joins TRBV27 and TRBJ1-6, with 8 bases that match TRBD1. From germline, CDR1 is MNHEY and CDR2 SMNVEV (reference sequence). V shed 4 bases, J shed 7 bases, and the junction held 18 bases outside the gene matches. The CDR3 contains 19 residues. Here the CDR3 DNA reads TGTGCCAGCAGTTCCCCTATCGGACAGGGCCGATCAGGGAATTCACCCCTCCACTTT. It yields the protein CASSSPIGQGRSGNSPLHF.

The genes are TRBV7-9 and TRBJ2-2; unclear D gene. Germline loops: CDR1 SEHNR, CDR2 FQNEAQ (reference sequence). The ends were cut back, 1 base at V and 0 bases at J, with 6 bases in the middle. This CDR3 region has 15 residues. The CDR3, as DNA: TGTGCCAGCAGCTTAGGAGGCACGAACACCGGGGAGCTGTTTTTT. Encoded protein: CASSLGGTNTGELFF.

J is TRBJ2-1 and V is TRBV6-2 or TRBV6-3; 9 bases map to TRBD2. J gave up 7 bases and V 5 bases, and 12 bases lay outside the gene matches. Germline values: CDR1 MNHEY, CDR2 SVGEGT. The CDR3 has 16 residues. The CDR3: CASSNPRAREGNEQFF. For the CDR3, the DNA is TGTGCCAGCAGTAACCCTCGGGCGCGGGAGGGAAATGAGCAGTTCTTC.

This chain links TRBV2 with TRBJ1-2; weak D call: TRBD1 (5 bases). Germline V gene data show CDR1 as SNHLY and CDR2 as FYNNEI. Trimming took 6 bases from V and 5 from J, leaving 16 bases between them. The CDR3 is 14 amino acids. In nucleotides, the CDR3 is TGTGCCAGCAGCCCTTCCGGGACTCTATATGGCTACACCTTC. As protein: CASSPSGTLYGYTF.

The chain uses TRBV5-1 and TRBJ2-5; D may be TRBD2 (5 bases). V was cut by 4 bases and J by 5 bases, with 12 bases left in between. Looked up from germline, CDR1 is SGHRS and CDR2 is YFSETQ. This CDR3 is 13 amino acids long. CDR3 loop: CASSRTPVETQYF. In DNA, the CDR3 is TGCGCCAGCAGCCGGACTCCCGTGGAGACCCAGTACTTC.

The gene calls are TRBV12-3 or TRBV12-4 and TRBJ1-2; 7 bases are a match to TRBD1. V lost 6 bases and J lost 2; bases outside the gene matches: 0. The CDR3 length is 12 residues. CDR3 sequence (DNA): TGTGCCAGCAGGACAGGGAACTATGGCTACACCTTC. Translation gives CASRTGNYGYTF.